The sample holds many counts of the clone carrying this T cell receptor (beta chain). Antigen: not known. Molecular barcoded adaptors covering alpha/delta and beta/gamma chains were used on 400 ng RNA. TCRdb independently ran MiXCR on the reads; one entry per CDR3 protein. The sample shows 37,000 or so distinct CDR3 sequences, roughly an eighth of them seen only once. This record belongs to a study of read filtering for tumor transcriptome and immune sequencing. Study-wide background: DNase treatment preceded whole-transcriptome library preparation. Study-level points and caveats: Compared with RNA-seq, IR-seq gave much higher clonotype depth and reliability.

At the time of active disease, bone marrow was collected from every patient. Germline-derived CDR1 and CDR2 are SGHRS and YFSETQ. This CDR3 has 17 amino acids. Germline trimming cut 4 bases from V and 4 bases from J; bases unmatched to any gene: 11. The chain couples TRBV5-1 to TRBJ2-2, with 9 nucleotides matching TRBD1. The receptor's source is a donor at least 40 years old with multiple myeloma. The sequencing sample was made of a population of CD138-negative cells sorted from bone marrow. The CDR3 sequence: CASSRIRDRVVTGELFF. The DNA for the CDR3 is TGCGCCAGCAGCCGTATCCGGGACAGGGTAGTCACCGGGGAGCTGTTTTTT.